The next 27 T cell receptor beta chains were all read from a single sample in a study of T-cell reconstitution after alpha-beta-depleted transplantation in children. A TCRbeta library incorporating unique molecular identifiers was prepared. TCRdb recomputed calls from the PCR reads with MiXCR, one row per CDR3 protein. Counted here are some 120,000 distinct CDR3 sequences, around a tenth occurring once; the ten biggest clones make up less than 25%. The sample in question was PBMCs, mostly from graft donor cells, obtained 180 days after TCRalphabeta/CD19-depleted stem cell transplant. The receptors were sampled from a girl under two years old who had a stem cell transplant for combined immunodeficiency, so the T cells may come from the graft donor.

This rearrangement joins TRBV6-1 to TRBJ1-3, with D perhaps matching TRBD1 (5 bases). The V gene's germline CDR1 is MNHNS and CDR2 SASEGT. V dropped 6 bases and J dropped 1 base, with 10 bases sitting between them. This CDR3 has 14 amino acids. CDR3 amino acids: CASRFGGSGNTIYF. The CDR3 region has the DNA TGTGCCAGCAGATTCGGGGGGTCTGGAAACACCATATATTTT.

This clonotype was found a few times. The DNA for the CDR3 is TGTGCCAGCTCACAGGAGACTGAAGCTTTCTTT. Protein: CASSQETEAFF. J is TRBJ1-1 and V is TRBV18; D remains ambiguous. The CDR3 consists of 11 residues. The V end lost 4 bases, the J end lost 5 bases, and 5 bases lay between the germline ends. Looked up from germline, CDR1 is KGHSH and CDR2 is LQKENI.

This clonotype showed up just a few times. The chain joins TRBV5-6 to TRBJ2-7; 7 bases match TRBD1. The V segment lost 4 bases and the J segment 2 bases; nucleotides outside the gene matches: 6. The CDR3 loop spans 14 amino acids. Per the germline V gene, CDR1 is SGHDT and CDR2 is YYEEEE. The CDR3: CASSPDRRAYEQYF. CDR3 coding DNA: TGTGCCAGCAGCCCGGACAGGCGGGCCTACGAGCAGTACTTC.

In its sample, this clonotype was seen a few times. CDR3 nucleotides: TGCAGTGCTAGAGTTCCGAAAGCGGGATCCACAGATACGCAGTATTTT. This translates into CSARVPKAGSTDTQYF. The chain has TRBV20-1 and TRBJ2-3, with 7 nucleotides matching TRBD2. V trimming: 1 base; J trimming: 2 bases; junction bases outside the gene matches: 9. Germline assignment: CDR1 DFQATT and CDR2 SNEGSKA (reference sequence). The CDR3 extends over 16 amino acids.

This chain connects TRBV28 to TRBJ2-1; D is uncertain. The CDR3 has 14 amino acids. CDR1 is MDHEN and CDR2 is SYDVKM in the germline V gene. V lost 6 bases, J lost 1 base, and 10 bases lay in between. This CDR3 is CASRVDVSYNEQFF. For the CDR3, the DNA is TGTGCCAGCAGAGTGGACGTTTCCTACAATGAGCAGTTCTTC.

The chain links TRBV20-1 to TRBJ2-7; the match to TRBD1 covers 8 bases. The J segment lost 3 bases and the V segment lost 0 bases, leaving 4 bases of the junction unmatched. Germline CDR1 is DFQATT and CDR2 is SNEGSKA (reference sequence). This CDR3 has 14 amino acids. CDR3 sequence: CSARDRGQGYEQYF. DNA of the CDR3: TGCAGTGCTAGAGATCGAGGACAGGGCTACGAGCAGTACTTC.

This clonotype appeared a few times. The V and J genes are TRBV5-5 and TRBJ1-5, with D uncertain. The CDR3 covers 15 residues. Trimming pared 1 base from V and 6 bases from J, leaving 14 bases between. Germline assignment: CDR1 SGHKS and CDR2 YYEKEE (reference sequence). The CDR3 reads CASSLRTTVAQPQHF. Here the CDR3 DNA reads TGTGCCAGCAGCTTGCGCACAACGGTAGCTCAGCCCCAGCATTTT. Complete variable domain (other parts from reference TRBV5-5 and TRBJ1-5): DAGVTQSPTHLIKTRGQQVTLRCSPISGHKSVSWYQQVLGQGPQFIFQYYEKEERGRGNFPDRFSARQFPNYSSELNVNALLLGDSALYLCASSLRTTVAQPQHFGDGTRLSIL.

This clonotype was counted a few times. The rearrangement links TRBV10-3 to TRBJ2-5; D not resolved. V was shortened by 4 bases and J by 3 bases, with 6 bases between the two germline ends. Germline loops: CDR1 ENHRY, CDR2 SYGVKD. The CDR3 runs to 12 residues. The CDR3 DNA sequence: TGTGCCATCAGTGGGGTAAAAGAGACCCAGTACTTC. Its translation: CAISGVKETQYF.

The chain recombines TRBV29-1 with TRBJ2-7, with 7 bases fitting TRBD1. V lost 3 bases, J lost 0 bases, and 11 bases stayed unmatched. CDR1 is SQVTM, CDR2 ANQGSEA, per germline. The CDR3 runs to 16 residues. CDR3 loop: CSVEIPQTGDSYEQYF. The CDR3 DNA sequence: TGCAGCGTTGAGATCCCCCAAACAGGGGACTCCTACGAGCAGTACTTC.

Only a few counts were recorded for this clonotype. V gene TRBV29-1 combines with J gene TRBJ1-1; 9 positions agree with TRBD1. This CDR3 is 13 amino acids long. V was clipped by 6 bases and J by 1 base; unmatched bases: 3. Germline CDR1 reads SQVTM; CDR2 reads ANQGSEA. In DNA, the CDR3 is TGCAGCGTGGGACAGGGTTCGAACACTGAAGCTTTCTTT. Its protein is CSVGQGSNTEAFF.

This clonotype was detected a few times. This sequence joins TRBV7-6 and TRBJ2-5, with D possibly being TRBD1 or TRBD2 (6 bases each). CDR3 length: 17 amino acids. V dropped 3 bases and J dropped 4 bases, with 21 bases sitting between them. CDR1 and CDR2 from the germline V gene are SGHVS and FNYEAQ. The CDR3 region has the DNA TGTGCCAGCAGCTTTGGCCCCCCGGGGGCAATGGGAGAGACCCAGTACTTC. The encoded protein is CASSFGPPGAMGETQYF. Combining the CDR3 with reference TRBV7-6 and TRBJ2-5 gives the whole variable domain GAGVSQSPRYKVTKRGQDVALRCDPISGHVSLYWYRQALGQGPEFLTYFNYEAQQDKSGLPNDRFSAERPEGSISTLTIQRTEQRDSAMYRCASSFGPPGAMGETQYFGPGTRLLVL.

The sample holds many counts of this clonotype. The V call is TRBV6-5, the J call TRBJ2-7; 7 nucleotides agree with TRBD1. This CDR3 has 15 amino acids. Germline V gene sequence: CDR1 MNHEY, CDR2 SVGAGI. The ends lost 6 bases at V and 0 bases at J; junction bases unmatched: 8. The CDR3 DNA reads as TGTGCCAGCAGGTTGACAGGGAGCAGCTCCTACGAGCAGTACTTC. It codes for CASRLTGSSSYEQYF.

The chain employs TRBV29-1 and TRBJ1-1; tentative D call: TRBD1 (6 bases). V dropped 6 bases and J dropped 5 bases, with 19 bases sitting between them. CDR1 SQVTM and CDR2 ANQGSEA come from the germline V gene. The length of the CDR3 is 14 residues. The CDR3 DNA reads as TGCAGCGTCCCCGATGGGGGGGCGAGGACTGAAGCTTTCTTT. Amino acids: CSVPDGGARTEAFF. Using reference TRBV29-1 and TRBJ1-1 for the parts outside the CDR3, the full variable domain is SAVISQKPSRDICQRGTSLTIQCQVDSQVTMMFWYRQQPGQSLTLIATANQGSEATYESGFVIDKFPISRPNLTFSTLTVSNMSPEDSSIYLCSVPDGGARTEAFFGQGTRLTVV.

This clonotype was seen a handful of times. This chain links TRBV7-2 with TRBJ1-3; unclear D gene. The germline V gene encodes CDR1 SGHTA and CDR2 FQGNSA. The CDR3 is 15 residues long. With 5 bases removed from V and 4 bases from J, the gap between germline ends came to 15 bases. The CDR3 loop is CASSLQPGGGNTIYF. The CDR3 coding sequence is TGTGCCAGCAGCCTCCAGCCGGGAGGCGGAAACACCATATATTTT.

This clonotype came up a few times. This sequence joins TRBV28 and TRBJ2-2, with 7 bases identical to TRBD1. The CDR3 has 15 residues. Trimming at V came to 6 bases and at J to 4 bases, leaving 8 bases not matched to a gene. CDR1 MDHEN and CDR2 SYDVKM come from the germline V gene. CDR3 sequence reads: CASSLGTVLTGELFF. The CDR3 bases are TGTGCCAGCAGCCTGGGGACAGTCCTCACCGGGGAGCTGTTTTTT.

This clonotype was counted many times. For the CDR3, the DNA is TGCAGCGCTGACAGGGGAGATACGCAGTATTTT. This sequence encodes CSADRGDTQYF. The J gene is TRBJ2-3, the V gene TRBV29-1; 8 positions agree with TRBD1. After removal of 7 bases from V and 5 bases from J, the junction contained 2 bases not matched to a gene. In germline, CDR1 is SQVTM, CDR2 ANQGSEA. The CDR3 length is 11 residues.

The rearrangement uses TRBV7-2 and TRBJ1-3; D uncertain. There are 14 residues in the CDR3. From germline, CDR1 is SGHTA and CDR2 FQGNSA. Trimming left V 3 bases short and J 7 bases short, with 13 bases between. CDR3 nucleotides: TGTGCCAGCAGCTTTCGCCCCGGCGGCAACACCATATATTTT. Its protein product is CASSFRPGGNTIYF.

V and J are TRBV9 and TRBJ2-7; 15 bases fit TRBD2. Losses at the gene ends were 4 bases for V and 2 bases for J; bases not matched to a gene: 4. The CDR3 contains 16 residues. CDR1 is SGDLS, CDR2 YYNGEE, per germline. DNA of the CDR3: TGTGCCAGCAGCCCCTGGACTAGCGGGAGGGCCTACGAGCAGTACTTC. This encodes CASSPWTSGRAYEQYF.

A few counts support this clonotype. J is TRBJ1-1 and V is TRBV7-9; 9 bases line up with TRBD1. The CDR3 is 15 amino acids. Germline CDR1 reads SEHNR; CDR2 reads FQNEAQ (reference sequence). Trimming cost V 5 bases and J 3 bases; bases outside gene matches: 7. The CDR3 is CASSTPRTGDTEAFF. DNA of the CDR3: TGTGCCAGCAGCACCCCTCGGACAGGGGACACTGAAGCTTTCTTT.

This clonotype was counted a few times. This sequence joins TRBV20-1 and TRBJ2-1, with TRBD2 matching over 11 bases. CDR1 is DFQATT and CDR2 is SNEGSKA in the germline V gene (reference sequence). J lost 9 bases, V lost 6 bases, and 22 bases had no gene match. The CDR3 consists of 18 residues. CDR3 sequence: CSAPPGGIAGGLYGEQFF. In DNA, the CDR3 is TGCAGTGCCCCCCCCGGGGGGATAGCGGGAGGGCTCTATGGTGAGCAGTTCTTC.

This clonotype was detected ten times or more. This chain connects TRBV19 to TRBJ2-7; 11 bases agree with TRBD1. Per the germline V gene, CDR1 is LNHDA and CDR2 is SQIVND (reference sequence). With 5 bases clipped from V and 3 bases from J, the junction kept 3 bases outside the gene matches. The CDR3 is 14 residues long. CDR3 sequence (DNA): TGTGCCAGTAGTCCGGGACAGGGGGTCTACGAGCAGTACTTC. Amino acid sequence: CASSPGQGVYEQYF.

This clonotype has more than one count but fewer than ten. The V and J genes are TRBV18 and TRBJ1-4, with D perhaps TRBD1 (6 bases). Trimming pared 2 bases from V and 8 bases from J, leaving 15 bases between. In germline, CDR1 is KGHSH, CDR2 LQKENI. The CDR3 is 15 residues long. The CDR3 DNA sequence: TGTGCCAGCTCACCATACGGGACACCACCGGAAAAACTGTTTTTT. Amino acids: CASSPYGTPPEKLFF.

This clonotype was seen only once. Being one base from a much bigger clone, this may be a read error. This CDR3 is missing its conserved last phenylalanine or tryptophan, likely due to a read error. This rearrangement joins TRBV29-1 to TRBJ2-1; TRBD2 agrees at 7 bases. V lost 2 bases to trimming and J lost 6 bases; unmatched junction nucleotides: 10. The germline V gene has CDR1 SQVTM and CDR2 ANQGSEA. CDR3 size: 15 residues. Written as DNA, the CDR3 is TGCAGCGTTGAAAAGGTGGGAGGGCCGTTCAATGAGCAGTTCTCC. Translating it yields CSVEKVGGPFNEQFS.

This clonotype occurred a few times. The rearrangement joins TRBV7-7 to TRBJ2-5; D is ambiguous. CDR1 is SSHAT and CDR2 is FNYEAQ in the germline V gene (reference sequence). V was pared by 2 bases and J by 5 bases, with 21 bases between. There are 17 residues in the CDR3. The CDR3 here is CASSLFFSLGKWETQYF. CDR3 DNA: TGTGCCAGCAGCTTATTCTTCTCATTAGGAAAGTGGGAGACCCAGTACTTC.

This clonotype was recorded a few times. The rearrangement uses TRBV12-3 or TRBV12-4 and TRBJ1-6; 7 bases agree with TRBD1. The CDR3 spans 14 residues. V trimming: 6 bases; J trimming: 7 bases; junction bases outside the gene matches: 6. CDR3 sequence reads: CASRPTGENSPLHF. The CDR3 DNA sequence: TGTGCCAGCAGACCTACAGGGGAGAATTCACCCCTCCACTTT.

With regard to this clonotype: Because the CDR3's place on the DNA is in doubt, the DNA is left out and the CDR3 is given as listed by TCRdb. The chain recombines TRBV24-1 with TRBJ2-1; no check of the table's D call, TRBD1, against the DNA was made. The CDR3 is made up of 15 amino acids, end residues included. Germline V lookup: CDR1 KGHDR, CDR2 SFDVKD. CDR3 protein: CATSDFGQGSNEHFF.

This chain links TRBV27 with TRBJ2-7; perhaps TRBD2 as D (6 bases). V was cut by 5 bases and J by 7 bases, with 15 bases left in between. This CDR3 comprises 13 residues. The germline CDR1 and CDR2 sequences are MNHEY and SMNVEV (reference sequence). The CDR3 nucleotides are TGTGCCAGCAGTCTACGGGAGAGGCGGGAGCAGTACTTC. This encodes CASSLRERREQYF.